The 10 T cell receptor beta chains in this list originate from one sample, sequenced in a study of blood T cells in healthy people across ages. Then a second PCR, running roughly 7 to 11 cycles, was carried out with a sample-barcoded 5' primer and a J-beta primer mix. One entry per CDR3 protein results from TCRdb running MiXCR on the 5' RACE reads. The sample contains about 650,000 distinct CDR3 sequences, approximately 52% of which appear only once. Sequences were obtained from blood. The receptors originated from a woman of 80 years or more in good health.

The V call is TRBV7-2, the J call TRBJ2-5; D gene ambiguous. The closer fit of TRBJ2-7 to the DNA end suggests the J call may be wrong. Looked up from germline, CDR1 is SGHTA and CDR2 is FQGNSA. This CDR3 spans 13 amino acids. CDR3 residues: CASSRLSLYEQYF. The CDR3 DNA is TGTGCCAGCAGCCGACTTTCCCTCTACGAGCAGTACTTC.

This chain links TRBV3-1 with TRBJ2-5; D is possibly TRBD1 (6 bases). TRBJ2-1 explains the end of the DNA better; the J call may be wrong. This CDR3 region has 14 residues. Germline CDR1 reads LGHDT; CDR2 reads YNNKEL (reference sequence). CDR3 nucleotide sequence: TGTGCCAGCAGCCAAGAGGGGGCCGAAGAGACCCAGTTCTTC. Its translation is CASSQEGAEETQFF.

This clonotype was counted a few times. This chain's CDR3 is CASSLWGFSYNEQFF. The CDR3 DNA reads TGTGCCAGCAGTTTGTGGGGCTTCTCCTACAATGAGCAGTTCTTC. The V gene is TRBV5-8, the J gene TRBJ2-1; perhaps TRBD1 as D (5 bases). Trimming pared 5 bases from V and 0 bases from J, leaving 12 bases between. The CDR3 loop spans 15 amino acids. Germline CDR1 reads SGHTS; CDR2 reads YDEGEE.

In the case of this clonotype: The DNA is omitted, as the CDR3 cannot be located on it reliably, and the CDR3 follows TCRdb's listing. The chain combines TRBV7-3 with TRBJ2-3; the table calls TRBD2, which could not be checked here. CDR1 and CDR2 from the germline V gene are SGHTA and FQGTGA. The CDR3 totals 19 residues, both ends included. The CDR3 protein is CASSLTAEREFCDQIRSIF.

The chain combines TRBV9 with TRBJ1-3; 7 nucleotides line up with TRBD1. Trimming took 2 bases from V and 2 from J; bases not matched to a gene: 7. The CDR3 runs to 16 residues. The germline CDR1 and CDR2 sequences are SGDLS and YYNGEE. In DNA, the CDR3 is TGTGCCAGCAGCGTTTCCAGTCAGGGGGCTGGAAACACCATATATTTT. Its protein is CASSVSSQGAGNTIYF.

The chain uses TRBV6-5 and TRBJ2-5, with D uncertain. The DNA end is a closer match to TRBJ2-7, so the J assignment may be wrong. Germline V gives CDR1 MNHEY, CDR2 SVGAGI. The CDR3 has 15 amino acids. CDR3 amino acids: CASSYVGPEEYEQYF. For the CDR3, the DNA is TGTGCCAGCAGTTACGTGGGCCCCGAGGAGTACGAGCAGTACTTC.

The sample holds many counts of this clonotype. The chain recombines TRBV5-1 with TRBJ2-7; 7 bases map to TRBD2. The CDR3 runs 16 residues. CDR1 SGHRS and CDR2 YFSETQ come from the germline V gene. Trimming took 0 bases from V and 2 from J; bases not matched to a gene: 8. The CDR3 reads CASSLVVGGSPYEQYF. Here the CDR3 DNA reads TGCGCCAGCAGCTTGGTCGTTGGCGGGAGTCCCTACGAGCAGTACTTC.

The V and J genes are TRBV18 and TRBJ1-1; 7 positions match TRBD1. In germline, CDR1 is KGHSH, CDR2 LQKENI. This CDR3 has 14 amino acids. The V gene end was trimmed by 5 bases and the J gene end by 3 bases; junction bases not matched to a gene: 6. The CDR3 protein is CASSYQTGYTEAFF. The CDR3, as DNA: TGTGCCAGCTCATACCAGACAGGGTACACTGAAGCTTTCTTT.

Concerning this clonotype: A much bigger clone sits one base away, suggesting this may be a read error. The rearrangement joins TRBV12-3 or TRBV12-4 to TRBJ1-2, with D perhaps matching TRBD1 (6 bases). The CDR3 length is 14 residues. The CDR3 DNA reads as TGTGCCAGCAGTCCAAACAGGGAGATCTATGGCTACATCTTC. As protein: CASSPNREIYGYIF.

There are many counts of this clonotype. This sequence joins TRBV12-3 or TRBV12-4 and TRBJ2-5, with D possibly matching TRBD1 (5 bases). This CDR3 spans 12 amino acids. The V and J ends lost 5 bases and 7 bases respectively, with 11 bases between them. For the CDR3, the DNA is TGTGCCAGCAGTCGGACATTCCTGACCCAGTACTTC. It encodes CASSRTFLTQYF.